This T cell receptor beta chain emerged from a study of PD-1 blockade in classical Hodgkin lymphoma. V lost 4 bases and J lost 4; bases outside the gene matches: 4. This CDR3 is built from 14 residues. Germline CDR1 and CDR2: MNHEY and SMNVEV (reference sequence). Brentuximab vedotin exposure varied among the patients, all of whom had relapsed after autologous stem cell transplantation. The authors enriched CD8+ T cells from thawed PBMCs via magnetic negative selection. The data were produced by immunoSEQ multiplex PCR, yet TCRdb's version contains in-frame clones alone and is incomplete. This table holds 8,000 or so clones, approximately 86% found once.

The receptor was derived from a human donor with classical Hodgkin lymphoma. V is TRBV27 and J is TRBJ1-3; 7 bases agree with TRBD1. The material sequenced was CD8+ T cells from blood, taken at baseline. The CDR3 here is CASSSRGSGNTIYF. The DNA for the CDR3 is TGTGCCAGCAGTTCCAGGGGGTCGGGAAACACCATATATTTT.